This TCR beta chain was retrieved from a study of blood T cell repertoires in COVID-19. Study background: The United States, Italy and Spain provided the acute and convalescent COVID-19 samples. T cells, B-cell-depleted T cells, or PBMCs provided the cDNA or gDNA that served as material.

Per the authors' pipeline: Amplification of reference gene primers provided the estimated nucleated cell counts. Sequenced by immunoSEQ multiplex PCR; TCRdb stores in-frame clones only, minus some. V, J and clone size are taken as reported in that table, and D and trimming were inferred from the DNA itself. This table holds about 59,000 clones, 91% found once. In germline, CDR1 is SGHNT, CDR2 YYREEE (reference sequence). This CDR3 comprises 16 residues. V dropped 3 bases and J dropped 3; count of bases not matched to a gene: 7. The chain couples TRBV5-4 to TRBJ2-7; 12 bases map to TRBD2. The TCR was taken from a human donor in a cohort sampled during active COVID-19. The specimen was peripheral blood. The CDR3 loop is CASSSSQTSGSYEQYF. CDR3 in DNA: TGTGCCAGCAGCTCATCCCAGACTAGCGGGAGCTACGAGCAGTACTTC.